This T cell receptor beta chain stems from a study of sequential checkpoint blockade in melanoma. Trimming took off 3 bases at V and 0 bases at J, with 9 bases between the two ends. The CDR3 is 14 residues long. Germline V gives CDR1 MNHEY, CDR2 SVGAGI. Sample treatment: randomized to nivolumab then ipilimumab (arm A) or the reverse (arm B). PBMC sorting kept live CD3+CD8+ cells without CD19 or CD56. TCRdb keeps only in-frame clones here, not all; method: immunoSEQ multiplex PCR. The sample records 30,000 or so clones, around nine tenths being singletons. The chain uses TRBV6-5 and TRBJ2-7, with D tentatively TRBD1 (5 bases). The clonotype comes from a human donor with melanoma. The specimen was CD8+ T cells sorted from blood (inferred from file names), collected from a patient given nivolumab and ipilimumab in sequence. The CDR3 is CASSYGDSSYEQYF. CDR3 bases: TGTGCCAGCAGTTATGGAGACAGCTCCTACGAGCAGTACTTC.